This TCR beta chain is drawn from a study of blood T cell repertoires in COVID-19. At the level of the study: Specimens from acute and convalescent COVID-19 originated in the United States, Italy and Spain.

The CDR3 runs 13 residues. Germline trimming cut 3 bases from V and 4 bases from J; bases unmatched to any gene: 3. Germline loops: CDR1 SGDLS, CDR2 YYNGEE. Original analysis: How many nucleated cells were present was estimated from reference gene primer amplification. Some clones are missing from TCRdb's copy, which holds only in-frame ones; the method was immunoSEQ multiplex PCR. That table gives V, J and clone size, and the DNA gave D and trimming. The data hold roughly 80,000 clones, with about 87% observed a single time. This clonotype was obtained from a man aged 45-65 years with active COVID-19. The sequencing input was peripheral blood. V and J are TRBV9 and TRBJ1-2, with 7 nucleotides matching TRBD1. The CDR3 DNA is TGTGCCAGCAGCGCCCCAGGGGGCTATGGCTACACCTTC. Translating it yields CASSAPGGYGYTF.